The clone carrying this T cell receptor beta chain occurred a few times. In the authors' workflow: Amplified reference gene primers provided the basis for estimating nucleated cell counts. Clones were read by immunoSEQ multiplex PCR, and TCRdb kept only the in-frame ones, dropping some. D and trimming come from the DNA, and the V and J calls and clone size come from that table. Of 150,000 to 200,000 clones listed, approximately 88% are singletons. Trimming cost V 6 bases and J 8 bases; bases outside gene matches: 9. The CDR3 is 14 amino acids. The germline CDR1 and CDR2 sequences are WSHSY and SAAADI. Clinical histories supplied by participants themselves formed the basis of cohort assignment. The data were taken from a study of blood T cell repertoires in COVID-19.

The origin of this receptor is a man between 65 and 79 years old who had been exposed to COVID-19. Sequenced material: PBMCs or T cells enriched from blood (not recorded which). V usage is TRBV10-2 and J usage is TRBJ1-2, with 10 bases fitting TRBD1. Here the CDR3 DNA reads TGCGCCAGCAGCGAGAGACAGGGGGCAGGGGGCTACACCTTC. Translating it yields CASSERQGAGGYTF.